The clone carrying this T cell receptor (beta chain) has a count of ten or more. What it binds is unknown. This record comes from a study of T-cell reconstitution after alpha-beta-depleted transplantation in children. Library preparation (for TCRbeta) was performed with unique molecular identifiers. TCRdb re-called the PCR reads with MiXCR, one entry per CDR3 protein. The data show 200,000 or so distinct CDR3 sequences, approximately 6% seen once. Study observations and caveats: The high TCRbeta diversity at day 60 in some patients came from surviving recipient T cells and thymic progenitors. The study reportedly traced alpha-beta T cells about two months after transplant to several hundred expanded graft clones.

The CDR3 has 15 amino acids. CDR1 is SGHAT, CDR2 FQDESV, per germline (reference sequence). Trimming cost V 2 bases and J 2 bases; bases outside gene matches: 4. The rearrangement links TRBV11-1 to TRBJ2-3; 7 bases fit TRBD2. The sequencing here drew on PBMCs, taken before TCRalphabeta/CD19-depleted stem cell transplant. This clonotype originated in a girl younger than two with combined immunodeficiency, due to receive a stem cell transplant. This CDR3 is CASSLSGTNTDTQYF. The CDR3 bases are TGTGCCAGCAGCTTAAGCGGGACGAACACAGATACGCAGTATTTT.